Following are 25 T cell receptor beta chains from one sample sequenced in a study of siplizumab effects on memory and regulatory T cells. Profiled with immunoSEQ multiplex PCR; TCRdb holds only in-frame clones, not every one. The sample lists 100,000 or so clones; 80% to 95% were seen once. Sequenced: CD4+ T cells sorted from blood. The receptors derive from a human donor in good health. Some clones in this sample may be carry-over from other donors' samples.

The J gene is TRBJ2-3, the V gene TRBV11-3; D not resolved. The CDR3 runs 14 residues. Germline CDR1 and CDR2: SGHNT and YENEEA. The V end lost 4 bases, the J end lost 1 base, and 9 bases lay between the germline ends. Here the CDR3 reads CASSSGRGTDTQYF. CDR3 bases: TGTGCCAGCAGCTCTGGACGGGGCACAGATACGCAGTATTTT.

The chain carries TRBV7-9 and TRBJ1-1; TRBD1 matches 7 bases. The germline V gene encodes CDR1 SEHNR and CDR2 FQNEAQ (reference sequence). The ends lost 4 bases at V and 4 bases at J; junction bases unmatched: 3. This CDR3 region has 13 residues. CDR3 region: CASSSAGGTEAFF. The CDR3 DNA reads as TGTGCCAGCAGCTCAGCAGGGGGCACTGAAGCTTTCTTT.

The rearrangement uses TRBV5-6 and TRBJ2-7; TRBD2 matches 7 bases. Trimming removed 0 bases from V and 5 bases from J; junction bases left unmatched: 5. Germline values: CDR1 SGHDT, CDR2 YYEEEE. The CDR3 totals 14 residues. CDR3: CASSLDGRLDEQYF. The CDR3 DNA reads as TGTGCCAGCAGCTTGGACGGGAGGCTCGACGAGCAGTACTTC.

The genes are TRBV6-4 and TRBJ2-3, with 13 bases identical to TRBD2. V lost 5 bases and J lost 6; bases outside the gene matches: 8. The CDR3 consists of 16 residues. From germline, CDR1 is MRHNA and CDR2 SNTAGT. CDR3 residues: CASSYWTSGSMDTQYF. In DNA form, the CDR3 reads TGTGCCAGCAGTTATTGGACTAGCGGGAGTATGGATACGCAGTATTTT.

J is TRBJ2-7 and V is TRBV6-5; D is undetermined. V lost 5 bases and J lost 5, with 13 bases in between. CDR3 length: 13 amino acids. Germline CDR1 is MNHEY and CDR2 is SVGAGI. The CDR3 DNA is TGTGCCAGCAGTAAGGACGGGCCCCACGAGCAGTACTTC. Amino acids: CASSKDGPHEQYF.

The CDR3 spells CAISEHRGRGTGNTIYF. For the CDR3, the DNA is TGTGCCATCAGTGAACACAGGGGGCGGGGAACTGGAAACACCATATATTTT. J is TRBJ1-3 and V is TRBV10-3; 9 bases agree with TRBD1. V gave up 3 bases and J gave up 2 bases; unmatched junction bases: 8. CDR1 is ENHRY, CDR2 SYGVKD, per germline. There are 17 residues in the CDR3.

This sequence joins TRBV11-2 and TRBJ2-7; D unclear. Germline assignment: CDR1 SGHAT and CDR2 FQNNGV. The V end was cut by 1 base, the J end by 4 bases, with 5 bases between. This CDR3 has 12 residues. CDR3 DNA: TGTGCCAGCAGCTTAGGCAGTTACGAGCAGTACTTC. As protein: CASSLGSYEQYF. Combining the CDR3 with reference TRBV11-2 and TRBJ2-7 gives the whole variable domain EAGVAQSPRYKIIEKRQSVAFWCNPISGHATLYWYQQILGQGPKLLIQFQNNGVVDDSQLPKDRFSAERLKGVDSTLKIQPAKLEDSAVYLCASSLGSYEQYFGPGTRLTVT.

This chain connects TRBV7-2 to TRBJ1-5; perhaps TRBD1 as D (5 bases). The CDR3 runs to 16 residues. The germline gives CDR1 SGHTA, CDR2 FQGNSA. V was shortened by 1 base and J by 0 bases, with 10 bases between the two germline ends. The CDR3 nucleotides are TGTGCCAGCAGCTTAGATAGGGGTTATAGCAATCAGCCCCAGCATTTT. This gives the protein CASSLDRGYSNQPQHF.

The chain combines TRBV5-1 with TRBJ2-3; 7 bases map to TRBD2. V gave up 7 bases and J gave up 3 bases; unmatched junction bases: 5. CDR1 is SGHRS, CDR2 YFSETQ, per germline. The CDR3 is 13 amino acids. The CDR3 here is CASDAGVTDTQYF. Here the CDR3 DNA reads TGCGCCAGCGATGCGGGAGTTACAGATACGCAGTATTTT. Variable domain in full (rest from reference TRBV5-1 and TRBJ2-3): KAGVTQTPRYLIKTRGQQVTLSCSPISGHRSVSWYQQTPGQGLQFLFEYFSETQRNKGNFPGRFSGRQFSNSRSEMNVSTLELGDSALYLCASDAGVTDTQYFGPGTRLTVL.

The J gene is TRBJ1-2, the V gene TRBV9; TRBD1 might be the D (5 bases). The V gene's germline CDR1 is SGDLS and CDR2 YYNGEE. V was cut by 4 bases and J by 7 bases, with 20 bases left in between. The CDR3 sequence is 15 residues long. CDR3 coding DNA: TGTGCCAGCAGCCCCGGGACGGCAGATCGAGGTGGCTACACCTTC. It yields the protein CASSPGTADRGGYTF.

The rearrangement links TRBV5-1 to TRBJ2-7; D call uncertain. Germline values: CDR1 SGHRS, CDR2 YFSETQ. Trimming pared 0 bases from V and 7 bases from J, leaving 11 bases between. CDR3 length: 13 residues. The CDR3 loop is CASSLDPPAEQYF. The CDR3 nucleotides are TGCGCCAGCAGCTTGGACCCTCCCGCGGAGCAGTACTTC.

This chain joins TRBV6-5 and TRBJ1-5, with D possibly matching TRBD1 (5 bases). Germline values: CDR1 MNHEY, CDR2 SVGAGI. The CDR3 length is 13 residues. Between the trimmed V and J ends, which lost 5 bases and 8 bases, there was a span of 13 bases. The CDR3 nucleotides are TGTGCCAGCAGTACAGGCGTAGTAGAGCCCCAGCATTTT. It translates to CASSTGVVEPQHF.

The chain carries TRBV5-1 and TRBJ1-5; D ambiguous. The germline CDR1 and CDR2 sequences are SGHRS and YFSETQ. The CDR3 runs 14 residues. Trimming took 0 bases from V and 3 from J, leaving 7 bases between them. Written as DNA, the CDR3 is TGCGCCAGCAGCTTGGGAGGCGCCAATCAGCCCCAGCATTTT. Its protein product is CASSLGGANQPQHF. Complete variable domain (other parts from reference TRBV5-1 and TRBJ1-5): KAGVTQTPRYLIKTRGQQVTLSCSPISGHRSVSWYQQTPGQGLQFLFEYFSETQRNKGNFPGRFSGRQFSNSRSEMNVSTLELGDSALYLCASSLGGANQPQHFGDGTRLSIL.

This chain uses TRBV6-5 with TRBJ1-5; the D is unclear. Germline CDR1 reads MNHEY; CDR2 reads SVGAGI. This CDR3 is built from 14 residues. Trimming stripped 2 bases from V and 5 bases from J, with 10 bases between. The CDR3 reads CASSYVRDHQPQHF. The DNA for the CDR3 is TGTGCCAGCAGTTACGTTAGGGATCATCAGCCCCAGCATTTT.

The V gene is TRBV28, the J gene TRBJ2-3; D is uncertain. The germline V gene has CDR1 MDHEN and CDR2 SYDVKM. V lost 3 bases, J lost 6 bases, and 10 bases lay in between. The CDR3 covers 13 residues. The CDR3 DNA follows: TGTGCCAGCAGTTTTCTTGGTGTGGATACGCAGTATTTT. Protein: CASSFLGVDTQYF.

The chain combines TRBV18 with TRBJ2-7; 10 bases line up with TRBD2. Germline CDR1 is KGHSH and CDR2 is LQKENI. This CDR3 is built from 14 residues. V shed 4 bases, J shed 3 bases, and the junction held 3 bases outside the gene matches. The CDR3 is CASSRSGGFYEQYF. The CDR3 DNA follows: TGTGCCAGCTCACGTAGCGGGGGGTTCTACGAGCAGTACTTC.

The chain combines TRBV6-1 with TRBJ2-5; no clear D gene. Germline V CDR1 and CDR2: MNHNS, SASEGT. Trimming took off 7 bases at V and 2 bases at J, with 5 bases between the two ends. This CDR3 is built from 11 residues. The CDR3 DNA follows: TGTGCCAGCACCATACAAGAGACCCAGTACTTC. This gives the protein CASTIQETQYF.

The rearrangement uses TRBV6-1 and TRBJ2-5; no firm D call. Germline V gives CDR1 MNHNS, CDR2 SASEGT. This CDR3 region has 11 residues. Trimming took off 6 bases at V and 5 bases at J, with 7 bases between the two ends. The CDR3 reads CASRMRETQYF. DNA of the CDR3: TGTGCCAGCAGGATGAGGGAGACCCAGTACTTC.

The V gene is TRBV5-1, the J gene TRBJ2-7, with 8 bases matching TRBD1. Germline CDR1 SGHRS, CDR2 YFSETQ. There are 15 residues in the CDR3. V lost 2 bases to trimming and J lost 3 bases; unmatched junction nucleotides: 7. CDR3 sequence reads: CASSLPDRVNYEQYF. CDR3 bases: TGCGCCAGCAGCTTACCGGACAGGGTGAACTACGAGCAGTACTTC.

V is TRBV27 and J is TRBJ2-2; D is undetermined. Germline V gene lookup returns CDR1 MNHEY and CDR2 SMNVEV (reference sequence). V lost 1 base and J lost 0, with 12 bases in between. This CDR3 has 17 residues. The CDR3 DNA follows: TGTGCCAGCAGTTTATATCTGACTTCGACGAACACCGGGGAGCTGTTTTTT. Translation: CASSLYLTSTNTGELFF.

This clone has more than one count but fewer than ten. The V gene is TRBV11-2, the J gene TRBJ1-4, with TRBD1 as a possible D gene (6 bases). The germline V gene encodes CDR1 SGHAT and CDR2 FQNNGV. The CDR3 runs to 16 residues. V was cut by 5 bases and J by 8 bases, with 21 bases left in between. The CDR3 region has the DNA TGTGCCAGCAGCCCCCAGGGTGCAGGGGCGGACGAAAAACTGTTTTTT. Its translation: CASSPQGAGADEKLFF.

The chain has TRBV9 and TRBJ2-1; the match to TRBD2 covers 9 bases. The V segment lost 0 bases and the J segment 10 bases; nucleotides outside the gene matches: 5. CDR1 and CDR2 (germline): SGDLS, YYNGEE. This CDR3 is built from 14 residues. In DNA, the CDR3 is TGTGCCAGCAGCGTAGAAGTTAGCGGGAGAGAGCAGTTCTTC. This encodes CASSVEVSGREQFF.

The V gene is TRBV5-1, the J gene TRBJ2-7; D is possibly TRBD1 (6 bases). Per the germline V gene, CDR1 is SGHRS and CDR2 is YFSETQ. The CDR3 has 15 residues. V lost 2 bases and J lost 0, with 12 bases in between. CDR3 in DNA: TGCGCCAGCAGCTTAAGCTGGGACACCTCCTACGAGCAGTACTTC. It specifies CASSLSWDTSYEQYF.

This chain uses TRBV7-3 with TRBJ2-2; possible D gene TRBD1, 6 bases. This CDR3 comprises 16 residues. The V gene lost 5 bases and the J gene lost 2 bases, with 15 bases spanning the gap. The germline V gene has CDR1 SGHTA and CDR2 FQGTGA. In nucleotides, the CDR3 is TGTGCCAGCAGCCCCCGGACAGACTTTAACACCGGGGAGCTGTTTTTT. Amino acids: CASSPRTDFNTGELFF.

The chain employs TRBV5-1 and TRBJ2-1, with 9 bases that match TRBD2. CDR3 size: 15 residues. CDR1 is SGHRS, CDR2 YFSETQ, per germline. Germline trimming cut 4 bases from V and 2 bases from J; bases unmatched to any gene: 4. The chain's CDR3 is CASSASGTPYNEQFF. The CDR3 nucleotides read TGCGCCAGCAGCGCTAGCGGGACGCCCTACAATGAGCAGTTCTTC.